Listed below are T cell receptor beta chains from one sample, sequenced in a study of blood T cell repertoires in COVID-19. The assay was immunoSEQ multiplex PCR, and TCRdb's table has in-frame clones only and misses some. The sample has around 250,000 clones; about four fifths are singletons. Sample: peripheral blood. These receptors were taken from a woman between 35 and 50 years old who had recovered from COVID-19. The CDR3 runs from the conserved cysteine through the conserved F or W. Each record gives: V gene, CDR3 length, J gene, CDR3 protein.

V gene: TRBV19; CDR3 length: 16; J gene: TRBJ1-3; CDR3 protein: CASSIRTGSSGNTIYF
V gene: TRBV28; CDR3 length: 14; J gene: TRBJ1-2; CDR3 protein: CASTTAGGGYGYTF
V gene: TRBV12-3/TRBV12-4; CDR3 length: 13; J gene: TRBJ1-6; CDR3 protein: CASSSTGGAPLHF
V gene: TRBV9; CDR3 length: 15; J gene: TRBJ1-1; CDR3 protein: CASSFRGDMNTEAFF
V gene: TRBV15; CDR3 length: 15; J gene: TRBJ2-3; CDR3 protein: CATSRDSGGADTQYF
V gene: TRBV29-1; CDR3 length: 14; J gene: TRBJ2-3; CDR3 protein: CSTRQGASTDTQYF
V gene: TRBV7-9; CDR3 length: 17; J gene: TRBJ2-1; CDR3 protein: CASSPVWTASRMNEQFF
V gene: TRBV7-2; CDR3 length: 16; J gene: TRBJ2-6; CDR3 protein: CASSSTGRSGANVLTF
V gene: TRBV5-1; CDR3 length: 15; J gene: TRBJ1-3; CDR3 protein: CASSLDRGSGNTIYF
V gene: TRBV27; CDR3 length: 19; J gene: TRBJ2-3; CDR3 protein: CASSPPHQGGMVGTDTQYF
V gene: TRBV11-1; CDR3 length: 15; J gene: TRBJ2-1; CDR3 protein: CASSFSDSGYNEQFF
V gene: TRBV7-9; CDR3 length: 14; J gene: TRBJ2-7; CDR3 protein: CASSLEGTGYEQYF
V gene: TRBV5-5; CDR3 length: 11; J gene: TRBJ1-1; CDR3 protein: CASSLGVEAFF
V gene: TRBV6-6; CDR3 length: 15; J gene: TRBJ2-2; CDR3 protein: CASSLTGGLTGELFF
V gene: TRBV3-1/TRBV3-2; CDR3 length: 14; J gene: TRBJ2-2; CDR3 protein: CASNSGGNTGELFF
V gene: TRBV11-3; CDR3 length: 13; J gene: TRBJ1-6; CDR3 protein: CASNRDRGTPLHF
V gene: TRBV5-4; CDR3 length: 13; J gene: TRBJ2-7; CDR3 protein: CASSTTGAYEQYF
V gene: TRBV11-3; CDR3 length: 15; J gene: TRBJ1-6; CDR3 protein: CASSTGGVGNSPLHF
V gene: TRBV5-4; CDR3 length: 14; J gene: TRBJ1-1; CDR3 protein: CASSFTGRGTEAFF
V gene: TRBV11-3; CDR3 length: 17; J gene: TRBJ2-5; CDR3 protein: CASSLESLRTGVETQYF
V gene: TRBV5-1; CDR3 length: 13; J gene: TRBJ2-7; CDR3 protein: CASSNGQGHEQYF
V gene: TRBV5-1; CDR3 length: 13; J gene: TRBJ1-4; CDR3 protein: CASSLDLRRELFF
V gene: TRBV11-3; CDR3 length: 16; J gene: TRBJ1-4; CDR3 protein: CASSRGSGGSNEKLFF
V gene: TRBV7-2; CDR3 length: 13; J gene: TRBJ2-2; CDR3 protein: CAGRGGGTGELFF
V gene: TRBV9; CDR3 length: 14; J gene: TRBJ1-1; CDR3 protein: CASSGRAGNTEAFF
V gene: TRBV15; CDR3 length: 13; J gene: TRBJ2-7; CDR3 protein: CATRNSASYEQYF
V gene: TRBV7-9; CDR3 length: 14; J gene: TRBJ1-1; CDR3 protein: CASSQGQGPGGAFF
V gene: TRBV19; CDR3 length: 14; J gene: TRBJ1-1; CDR3 protein: CASSIGGGGSEAFF
V gene: TRBV5-1; CDR3 length: 17; J gene: TRBJ2-1; CDR3 protein: CASSTSGAASESGEQFF
V gene: TRBV28; CDR3 length: 17; J gene: TRBJ2-7; CDR3 protein: CASSLAGKARGFYEQYF
V gene: TRBV5-6; CDR3 length: 17; J gene: TRBJ2-7; CDR3 protein: CASSSITERDRSWKQYF
V gene: TRBV7-2; CDR3 length: 13; J gene: TRBJ2-1; CDR3 protein: CASRAVTNSGQFF
V gene: TRBV19; CDR3 length: 15; J gene: TRBJ1-2; CDR3 protein: CASSIEGDRNYGYTF
V gene: TRBV2; CDR3 length: 14; J gene: TRBJ1-1; CDR3 protein: CASSRRQGNTEAFF
V gene: TRBV18; CDR3 length: 15; J gene: TRBJ1-4; CDR3 protein: CASSPRLGRAEKLFF
V gene: TRBV11-1; CDR3 length: 17; J gene: TRBJ2-7; CDR3 protein: CASSLAYGQISSYEQYF
V gene: TRBV3-1/TRBV3-2; CDR3 length: 13; J gene: TRBJ2-7; CDR3 protein: CASSLTGGRWQYF
V gene: TRBV7-2; CDR3 length: 14; J gene: TRBJ2-5; CDR3 protein: CASSPRAGAETQYF
V gene: TRBV10-3; CDR3 length: 14; J gene: TRBJ1-5; CDR3 protein: CAISTTGGNQPQHF
V gene: TRBV5-1; CDR3 length: 17; J gene: TRBJ2-5; CDR3 protein: CASSFGWSGGAKETQYF
V gene: TRBV28; CDR3 length: 15; J gene: TRBJ2-5; CDR3 protein: CASSTSGGLQETQYF
V gene: TRBV28; CDR3 length: 12; J gene: TRBJ1-1; CDR3 protein: CASLGQYTEAFF
V gene: TRBV3-1/TRBV3-2; CDR3 length: 16; J gene: TRBJ2-7; CDR3 protein: CASSQGGQGAFHEQYF
V gene: TRBV3-1/TRBV3-2; CDR3 length: 12; J gene: TRBJ1-1; CDR3 protein: CASSQYNTEAFF
V gene: TRBV30; CDR3 length: 12; J gene: TRBJ2-7; CDR3 protein: CAWNREAYEQYF
V gene: TRBV4-1; CDR3 length: 17; J gene: TRBJ2-5; CDR3 protein: CASSQDLGRGPGETQYF
V gene: TRBV5-4; CDR3 length: 15; J gene: TRBJ2-1; CDR3 protein: CASSSTGTGITEQFF
V gene: TRBV6-5; CDR3 length: 16; J gene: TRBJ1-1; CDR3 protein: CASSYSPPGGFTEAFF
V gene: TRBV4-1; CDR3 length: 13; J gene: TRBJ2-5; CDR3 protein: CASSQANQETQYF
V gene: TRBV5-1; CDR3 length: 17; J gene: TRBJ2-7; CDR3 protein: CASSLGSLAGSSYEQYF
V gene: TRBV27; CDR3 length: 15; J gene: TRBJ2-1; CDR3 protein: CASSPLATPGDEQFF
V gene: TRBV28; CDR3 length: 14; J gene: TRBJ2-3; CDR3 protein: CASRNTGGTDTQYF
V gene: TRBV4-2; CDR3 length: 15; J gene: TRBJ2-4; CDR3 protein: CASSQDPGSKNIQYF
V gene: TRBV19; CDR3 length: 16; J gene: TRBJ2-6; CDR3 protein: CASSIASISGANVLTF
V gene: TRBV18; CDR3 length: 14; J gene: TRBJ2-3; CDR3 protein: CASSPPALTDTQYF
V gene: TRBV5-1; CDR3 length: 15; J gene: TRBJ1-6; CDR3 protein: CASSPGGAYNSPLHF
V gene: TRBV10-1; CDR3 length: 17; J gene: TRBJ2-1; CDR3 protein: CASSESGGAALYNEQFF
V gene: TRBV2; CDR3 length: 14; J gene: TRBJ1-2; CDR3 protein: CASLLERTGYGYTF
V gene: TRBV7-2; CDR3 length: 14; J gene: TRBJ1-5; CDR3 protein: CASSKETGAWPQHF
V gene: TRBV30; CDR3 length: 15; J gene: TRBJ1-6; CDR3 protein: CAWSFRNSYNSPLHF